These 23 T cell receptor beta chains were sequenced from one sample in a study of T-cell memory formation after mild COVID-19. Via MiXCR, TCRdb re-called the 5' RACE reads, giving one row per CDR3 protein. The sample has about 390,000 distinct CDR3 sequences, roughly 15% seen once. Sequenced material: PBMCs or a T cell subset sorted from them (not recorded which). These receptors were collected from a young man who had mild COVID-19 (a few samples of this study predate the infection). Cell type and time point are not known.

This clonotype was observed a few times. The chain links TRBV5-1 to TRBJ2-3, with TRBD2 identical over 8 bases. The V and J ends lost 0 bases and 2 bases, in that order; junction bases with no gene match: 11. Germline CDR1 reads SGHRS; CDR2 reads YFSETQ. The CDR3 runs to 18 residues. Here the CDR3 DNA reads TGCGCCAGCAGCTTGGTGGCGGGGGGTACTCTAAACACAGATACGCAGTATTTT. Encoded protein: CASSLVAGGTLNTDTQYF. The full variable domain, completed using reference TRBV5-1 and TRBJ2-3, is KAGVTQTPRYLIKTRGQQVTLSCSPISGHRSVSWYQQTPGQGLQFLFEYFSETQRNKGNFPGRFSGRQFSNSRSEMNVSTLELGDSALYLCASSLVAGGTLNTDTQYFGPGTRLTVL.

This clonotype was detected only a few times. This chain links TRBV6-6 with TRBJ2-7; no clear D. Trimming took 6 bases from V and 8 from J, leaving 11 bases between them. The CDR3 has 11 residues. Looked up from germline, CDR1 is MNHNY and CDR2 is SVGAGI (reference sequence). In nucleotides, the CDR3 is TGTGCCAGCAGCCCTGGACCGCAGCAGTACTTC. Its protein product is CASSPGPQQYF.

This clonotype was detected only a few times. V and J are TRBV7-2 and TRBJ1-5, with TRBD1 matching 8 bases. This CDR3 has 14 residues. The trim removed 5 bases at V and 4 bases at J, leaving 4 bases unmatched. Germline assignment: CDR1 SGHTA and CDR2 FQGNSA. The CDR3 here is CASSARTGNQPQHF. The CDR3 nucleotides are TGTGCCAGCAGCGCGAGGACAGGGAATCAGCCCCAGCATTTT.

The CDR3 spells CASAPQPTNQLSGNTIYF. In nucleotides, the CDR3 is TGCGCCAGCGCCCCCCAGCCAACAAATCAACTCTCTGGAAACACCATATATTTT. The gene calls are TRBV5-1 and TRBJ1-3; D not resolved. The CDR3 contains 18 residues. Trimming removed 7 bases at V and 0 bases at J, with 23 bases between. Germline V CDR1 and CDR2: SGHRS, YFSETQ.

The table lists this clonotype with a few counts. The gene calls are TRBV5-1 and TRBJ2-3, with 9 bases matching TRBD2. Germline CDR1 reads SGHRS; CDR2 reads YFSETQ. CDR3 length: 14 residues. The V and J ends lost 4 bases and 4 bases, in that order; junction bases with no gene match: 4. The CDR3 DNA sequence: TGCGCCAGCAGCGCCGGGACTAGCTCAGATACGCAGTATTTT. Protein: CASSAGTSSDTQYF.

This clonotype was observed a few times. This chain links TRBV9 with TRBJ2-2; a weak D match, TRBD2 (5 bases). This CDR3 has 13 residues. The germline V gene has CDR1 SGDLS and CDR2 YYNGEE. Trimming took 6 bases from V and 6 from J, leaving 12 bases between them. The DNA for the CDR3 is TGTGCCAGCACTATTCGGGGTGCCGGGGAGCTGTTTTTT. It yields the protein CASTIRGAGELFF. The variable domain in full, with the rest retrieved from reference TRBV9 and TRBJ2-2, is DSGVTQTPKHLITATGQRVTLRCSPRSGDLSVYWYQQSLDQGLQFLIQYYNGEERAKGNILERFSAQQFPDLHSELNLSSLELGDSALYFCASTIRGAGELFFGEGSRLTVL.

A few counts support this clonotype. The chain combines TRBV10-3 with TRBJ2-5; TRBD1 aligns across 7 bases. The CDR3 sequence is 12 residues long. CDR1 ENHRY and CDR2 SYGVKD come from the germline V gene. The trim removed 5 bases at V and 4 bases at J, leaving 1 base unmatched. CDR3 residues: CAISTGVETQYF. DNA for the CDR3: TGTGCCATCAGTACAGGGGTAGAGACCCAGTACTTC.

This clonotype was observed a handful of times. The chain carries TRBV4-1 and TRBJ1-2; D not certain. The germline CDR1 and CDR2 sequences are MGHRA and YSYEKL. This CDR3 spans 12 amino acids. V lost 0 bases to trimming and J lost 3 bases, with 2 bases between them. The DNA of the CDR3 is TGCGCCAGCAGCCAAGAAGACTATGGCTACACCTTC. This translates into CASSQEDYGYTF.

The gene calls are TRBV7-9 and TRBJ2-5; D gene uncertain. This CDR3 has 18 amino acids. V gave up 5 bases and J gave up 1 base, with 23 bases separating them. Germline V gene sequence: CDR1 SEHNR, CDR2 FQNEAQ (reference sequence). The CDR3 nucleotides read TGTGCCAGCAGCCTTCTTGCCGCTACCTTTGCGGTCCAAGAGACCCAGTACTTC. As protein: CASSLLAATFAVQETQYF.

On this clonotype itself: The junction departs from germline at one end; a sequencing error may be responsible. V and J are TRBV5-1 and TRBJ1-6; D uncertain. The CDR3 has 15 residues. Germline CDR1 and CDR2: SGHRS and YFSETQ. CDR3 loop: CASSLDRSYNSPIHF. The DNA of the CDR3 is TGCGCCAGCAGCTTGGACAGAAGCTATAATTCACCCATCCACTTT.

The chain combines TRBV20-1 with TRBJ1-2; D remains unclear. Germline loops: CDR1 DFQATT, CDR2 SNEGSKA (reference sequence). The CDR3 covers 12 residues. Trimming removed 1 base from V and 8 bases from J, with 11 bases in between. This chain's CDR3 is CSARGGGGGYTF. Here the CDR3 DNA reads TGCAGTGCTAGAGGTGGAGGTGGGGGCTACACCTTC.

The chain joins TRBV12-3 or TRBV12-4 to TRBJ1-5, with D perhaps matching TRBD1 (6 bases). The CDR3 has 13 residues. V was pared by 5 bases and J by 8 bases, with 13 bases between. CDR3 nucleotides: TGTGCCAGCAGTGGGAGGGGGGCAAAGCCCCAGCATTTT. Protein sequence: CASSGRGAKPQHF.

The V call is TRBV15, the J call TRBJ1-1, with unresolved D. CDR3 size: 12 residues. V was trimmed by 4 bases and J by 3 bases, leaving 6 bases between them. Germline V gene lookup returns CDR1 LNHNV and CDR2 YYDKDF (reference sequence). The CDR3 spells CATSMGYTEAFF. In DNA, the CDR3 is TGTGCCACCAGCATGGGTTACACTGAAGCTTTCTTT.

Here the CDR3 DNA reads TGTGCCAGCAGTGATGCAACCATTCGGTCGACCCAGGCTCAGCCCCAGCATTTT. As protein: CASSDATIRSTQAQPQHF. The chain recombines TRBV6-1 with TRBJ1-5; D is uncertain. V lost 3 bases and J lost 6, with 24 bases in between. The CDR3 totals 18 residues. Germline V lookup: CDR1 MNHNS, CDR2 SASEGT.

V is TRBV7-8 and J is TRBJ2-5; 12 bases are a match to TRBD2. The CDR3 consists of 16 residues. V shed 1 base, J shed 5 bases, and the junction held 5 bases outside the gene matches. Germline CDR1 SGHVS, CDR2 FQNEAQ. CDR3: CASSLELAGGLETQYF. CDR3 in DNA: TGTGCCAGCAGCTTAGAGCTAGCGGGGGGGCTCGAGACCCAGTACTTC.

The chain combines TRBV12-3 or TRBV12-4 with TRBJ1-5, with 11 bases lining up with TRBD1. The CDR3 has 17 residues. Trimming cost V 4 bases and J 5 bases; bases outside gene matches: 10. The CDR3 here is CASSSRPGQGGDQPQHF. CDR3 nucleotide sequence: TGTGCCAGCAGTTCCCGACCGGGACAGGGGGGGGATCAGCCCCAGCATTTT.

This clonotype was observed a few times. The chain joins TRBV3-1 to TRBJ2-1, with 7 bases that match TRBD1. The germline V gene has CDR1 LGHDT and CDR2 YNNKEL (reference sequence). The CDR3 totals 13 residues. V shed 6 bases, J shed 8 bases, and the junction held 7 bases outside the gene matches. The CDR3 is CASRETGTDEQFF. DNA of the CDR3: TGTGCCAGCAGAGAGACAGGGACGGATGAGCAGTTCTTC.

This clonotype was observed a few times. This chain uses TRBV7-2 with TRBJ2-3; D may be TRBD1 or TRBD2 (6 bases each). In germline, CDR1 is SGHTA, CDR2 FQGNSA. Between the trimmed V and J ends, which lost 0 bases and 13 bases, there was a span of 14 bases. The CDR3 has 13 amino acids. The CDR3 spells CASSLAVARGEYF. CDR3 bases: TGTGCCAGCAGCTTAGCGGTAGCTAGGGGGGAGTATTTT.

This clonotype was seen a handful of times. The CDR3 region has the DNA TGTGCCAGCATGACGACAGTTCGGGACTCTGAAGCTTTCTTT. This sequence encodes CASMTTVRDSEAFF. The rearrangement uses TRBV2 and TRBJ1-1; the D gene is possibly TRBD1 (5 bases). The CDR3 has 14 amino acids. Germline-derived CDR1 and CDR2 are SNHLY and FYNNEI. Trimming removed 7 bases at V and 6 bases at J, with 18 bases between.

The genes are TRBV5-1 and TRBJ2-5; 7 positions match TRBD2. The V segment lost 2 bases and the J segment 5 bases; nucleotides outside the gene matches: 12. In germline, CDR1 is SGHRS, CDR2 YFSETQ. The CDR3 consists of 16 residues. The CDR3 spells CASSFISSREGETQYF. The CDR3 DNA sequence: TGCGCCAGCAGCTTCATTTCGAGCAGGGAGGGTGAGACCCAGTACTTC.

This clonotype was seen a handful of times. The rearrangement joins TRBV4-3 to TRBJ2-7, with D possibly being TRBD1 (5 bases). The CDR3 totals 13 residues. Germline V gene sequence: CDR1 LGHNA, CDR2 YSLEER. V was pared by 4 bases and J by 4 bases, with 11 bases between. In DNA form, the CDR3 reads TGCGCCAGCAGCCCAGGGAAGGGATACGAGCAGTACTTC. Its translation is CASSPGKGYEQYF.

There are a few counts of this clonotype. The chain couples TRBV20-1 to TRBJ2-2; D may be TRBD1 or TRBD2 (6 bases each). The CDR3 spans 14 residues. The V end was cut by 3 bases, the J end by 6 bases, with 14 bases between. The germline CDR1 and CDR2 sequences are DFQATT and SNEGSKA (reference sequence). CDR3 sequence: CSASGGHGAGELFF. DNA of the CDR3: TGCAGTGCTAGTGGGGGGCACGGGGCCGGGGAGCTGTTTTTT.

This chain joins TRBV6-1 and TRBJ1-2, with D possibly being TRBD1 (5 bases). Germline CDR1 reads MNHNS; CDR2 reads SASEGT. This CDR3 has 14 residues. V was trimmed by 3 bases and J by 4 bases, leaving 12 bases between them. The CDR3 reads CASSEGEGGYGYTF. The CDR3 DNA is TGTGCCAGCAGTGAGGGGGAAGGAGGCTATGGCTACACCTTC.